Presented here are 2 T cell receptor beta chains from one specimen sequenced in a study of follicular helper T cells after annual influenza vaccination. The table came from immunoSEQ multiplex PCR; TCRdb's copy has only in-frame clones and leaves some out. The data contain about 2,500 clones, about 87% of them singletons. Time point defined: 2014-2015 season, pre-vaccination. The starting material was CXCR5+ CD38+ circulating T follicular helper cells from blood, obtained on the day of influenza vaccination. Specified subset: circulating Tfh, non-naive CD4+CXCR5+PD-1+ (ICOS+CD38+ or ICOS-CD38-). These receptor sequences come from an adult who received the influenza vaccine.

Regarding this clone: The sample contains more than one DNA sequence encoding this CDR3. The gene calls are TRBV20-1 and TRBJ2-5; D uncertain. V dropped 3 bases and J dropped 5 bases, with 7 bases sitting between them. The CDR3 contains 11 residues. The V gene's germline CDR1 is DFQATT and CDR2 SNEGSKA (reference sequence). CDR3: CSARRGETQYF. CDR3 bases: TGCAGTGCTAGGAGAGGCGAGACCCAGTACTTC.

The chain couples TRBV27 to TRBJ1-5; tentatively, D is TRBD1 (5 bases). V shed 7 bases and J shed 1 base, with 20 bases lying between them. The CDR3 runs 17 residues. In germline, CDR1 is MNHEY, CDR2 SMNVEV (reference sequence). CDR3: CASNPWGPGFSNQPQHF. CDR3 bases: TGTGCCAGCAACCCCTGGGGCCCGGGCTTCAGCAATCAGCCCCAGCATTTT.